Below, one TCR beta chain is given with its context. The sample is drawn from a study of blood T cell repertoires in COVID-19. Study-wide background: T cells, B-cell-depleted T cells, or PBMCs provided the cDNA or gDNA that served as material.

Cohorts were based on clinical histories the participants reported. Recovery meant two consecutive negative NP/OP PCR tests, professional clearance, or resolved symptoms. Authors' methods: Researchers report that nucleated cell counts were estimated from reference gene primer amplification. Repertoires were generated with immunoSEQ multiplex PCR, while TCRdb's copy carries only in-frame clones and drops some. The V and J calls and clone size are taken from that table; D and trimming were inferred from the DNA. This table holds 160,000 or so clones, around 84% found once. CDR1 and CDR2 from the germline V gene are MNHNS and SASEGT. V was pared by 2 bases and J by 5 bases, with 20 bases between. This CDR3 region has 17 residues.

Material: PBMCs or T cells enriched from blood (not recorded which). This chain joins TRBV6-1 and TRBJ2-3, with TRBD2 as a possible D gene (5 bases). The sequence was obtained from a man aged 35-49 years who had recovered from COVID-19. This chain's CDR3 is CASSERPGSGPRDTQYF. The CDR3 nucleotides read TGTGCCAGCAGTGAAAGACCGGGGTCCGGGCCTAGAGATACGCAGTATTTT.